Below, one TCR beta chain is given with its context. This specimen comes from a study of blood T cell repertoires in COVID-19. Study-level information: Whether acute or convalescent, the COVID-19 samples came from the United States, Italy and Spain. Sources were T cells, B-cell-depleted T cells, or PBMCs; the material itself was cDNA or gDNA.

The germline V gene has CDR1 LGHDT and CDR2 YNNKEL (reference sequence). The CDR3 is 19 amino acids. The V and J ends lost 0 bases and 7 bases, in that order; junction bases with no gene match: 17. Authors' analysis steps: Reference gene primer amplification gave estimated nucleated cell counts. Produced via immunoSEQ multiplex PCR; TCRdb's table is partial and in-frame only. Clone size and the V and J calls come from that table; the DNA yielded D and trimming. The profile shows roughly 180,000 clones, roughly four fifths of them singletons. What was sequenced was peripheral blood. The V gene is TRBV3-1 (or the pseudogene TRBV3-2), the J gene TRBJ2-1, with 8 positions matching TRBD2. This TCR derives from a woman in her twenties or thirties with acute or convalescent COVID-19. As DNA, the CDR3 is TGTGCCAGCAGCCAAGATTTTCGGGGTTTCGGGACTAGGAGGAATGAGCAGTTCTTC. Protein sequence: CASSQDFRGFGTRRNEQFF.